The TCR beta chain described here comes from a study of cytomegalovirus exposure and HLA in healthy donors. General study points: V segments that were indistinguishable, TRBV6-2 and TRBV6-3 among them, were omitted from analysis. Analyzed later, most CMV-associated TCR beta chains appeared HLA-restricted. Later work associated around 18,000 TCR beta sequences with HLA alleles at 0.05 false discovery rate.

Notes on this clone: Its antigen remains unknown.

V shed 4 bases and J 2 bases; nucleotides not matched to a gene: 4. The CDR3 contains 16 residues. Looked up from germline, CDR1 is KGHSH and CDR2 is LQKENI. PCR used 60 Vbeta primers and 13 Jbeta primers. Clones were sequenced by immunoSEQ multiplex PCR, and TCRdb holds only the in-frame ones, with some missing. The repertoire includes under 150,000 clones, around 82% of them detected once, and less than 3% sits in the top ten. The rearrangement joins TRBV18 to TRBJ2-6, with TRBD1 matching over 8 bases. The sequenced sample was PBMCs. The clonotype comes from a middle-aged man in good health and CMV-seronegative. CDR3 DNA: TGTGCCAGCTCACGGGACAGGACAACTGGGGCCAACGTCCTGACTTTC. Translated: CASSRDRTTGANVLTF.